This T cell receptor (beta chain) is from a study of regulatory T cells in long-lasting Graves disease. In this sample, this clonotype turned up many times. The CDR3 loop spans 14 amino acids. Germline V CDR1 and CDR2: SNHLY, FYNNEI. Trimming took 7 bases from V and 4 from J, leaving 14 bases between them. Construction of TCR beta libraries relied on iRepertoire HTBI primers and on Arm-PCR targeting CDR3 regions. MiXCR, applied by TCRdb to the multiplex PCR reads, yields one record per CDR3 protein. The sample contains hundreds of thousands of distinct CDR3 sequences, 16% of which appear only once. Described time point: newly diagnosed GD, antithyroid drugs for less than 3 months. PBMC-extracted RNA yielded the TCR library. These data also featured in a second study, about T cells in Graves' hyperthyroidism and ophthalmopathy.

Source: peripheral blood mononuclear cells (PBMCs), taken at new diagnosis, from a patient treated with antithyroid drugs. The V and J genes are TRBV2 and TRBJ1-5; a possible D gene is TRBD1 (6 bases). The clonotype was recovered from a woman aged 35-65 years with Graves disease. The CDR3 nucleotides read TGTGCCAGCAAGCCACGGGGGCCAAATCAGCCCCAGCATTTT. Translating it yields CASKPRGPNQPQHF.